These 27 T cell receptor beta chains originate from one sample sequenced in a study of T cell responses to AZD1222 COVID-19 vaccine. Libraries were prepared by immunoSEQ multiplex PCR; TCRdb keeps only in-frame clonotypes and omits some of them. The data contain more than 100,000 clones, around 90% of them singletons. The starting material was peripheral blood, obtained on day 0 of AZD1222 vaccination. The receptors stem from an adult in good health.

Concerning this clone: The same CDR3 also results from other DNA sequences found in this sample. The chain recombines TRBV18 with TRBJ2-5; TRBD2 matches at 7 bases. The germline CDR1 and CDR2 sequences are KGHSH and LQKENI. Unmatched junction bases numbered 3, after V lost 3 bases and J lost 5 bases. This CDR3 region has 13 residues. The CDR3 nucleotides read TGTGCCAGCTCACCCGGACTAGGGGAGACCCAGTACTTC. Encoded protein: CASSPGLGETQYF.

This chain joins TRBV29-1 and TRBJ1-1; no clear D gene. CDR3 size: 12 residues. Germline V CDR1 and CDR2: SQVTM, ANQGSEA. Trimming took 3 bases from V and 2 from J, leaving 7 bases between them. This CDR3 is CSVERVNTEAFF. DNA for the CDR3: TGCAGCGTTGAGAGGGTAAACACTGAAGCTTTCTTT.

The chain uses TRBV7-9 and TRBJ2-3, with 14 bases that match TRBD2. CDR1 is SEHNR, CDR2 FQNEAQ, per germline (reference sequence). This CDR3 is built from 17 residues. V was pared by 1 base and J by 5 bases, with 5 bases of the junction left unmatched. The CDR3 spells CASSLGLAGGPVDTQYF. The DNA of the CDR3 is TGTGCCAGCAGCTTAGGACTAGCGGGGGGGCCAGTAGATACGCAGTATTTT.

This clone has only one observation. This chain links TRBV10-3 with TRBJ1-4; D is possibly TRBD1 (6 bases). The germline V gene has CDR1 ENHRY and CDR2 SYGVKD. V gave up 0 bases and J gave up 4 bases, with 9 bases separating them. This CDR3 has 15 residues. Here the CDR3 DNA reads TGTGCCATCAGTGAGTCTTCCAGGGGTAATGAAAAACTGTTTTTT. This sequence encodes CAISESSRGNEKLFF.

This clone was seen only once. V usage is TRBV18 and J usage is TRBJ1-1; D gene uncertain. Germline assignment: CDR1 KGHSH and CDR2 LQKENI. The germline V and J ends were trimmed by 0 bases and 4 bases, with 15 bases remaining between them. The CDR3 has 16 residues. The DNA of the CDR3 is TGTGCCAGCTCACCACCGAACACTCAGGAGACCACTGAAGCTTTCTTT. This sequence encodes CASSPPNTQETTEAFF.

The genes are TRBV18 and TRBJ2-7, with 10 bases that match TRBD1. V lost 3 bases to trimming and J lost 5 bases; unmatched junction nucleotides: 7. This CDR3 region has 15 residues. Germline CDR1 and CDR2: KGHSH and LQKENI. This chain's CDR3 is CASSPGGQGLHEQYF. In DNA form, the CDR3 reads TGTGCCAGCTCACCGGGGGGACAGGGGTTGCACGAGCAGTACTTC.

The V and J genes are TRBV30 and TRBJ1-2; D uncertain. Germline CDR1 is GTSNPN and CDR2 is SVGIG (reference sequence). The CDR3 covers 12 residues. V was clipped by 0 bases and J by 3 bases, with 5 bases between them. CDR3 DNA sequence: TGTGCCTGGAGTGTAAGTGACTATGGCTACACCTTC. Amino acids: CAWSVSDYGYTF.

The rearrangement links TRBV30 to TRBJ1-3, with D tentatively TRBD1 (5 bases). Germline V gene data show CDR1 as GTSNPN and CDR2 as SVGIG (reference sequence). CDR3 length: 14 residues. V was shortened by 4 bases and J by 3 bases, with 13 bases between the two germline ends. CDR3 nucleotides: TGTGCCTGGATGTTGGGGGGTTTTGGAAACACCATATATTTT. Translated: CAWMLGGFGNTIYF. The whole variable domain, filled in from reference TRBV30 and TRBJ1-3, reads SQTIHQWPATLVQPVGSPLSLECTVEGTSNPNLYWYRQAAGRGLQLLFYSVGIGQISSEVPQNLSASRPQDRQFILSSKKLLLSDSGFYLCAWMLGGFGNTIYFGEGSWLTVV.

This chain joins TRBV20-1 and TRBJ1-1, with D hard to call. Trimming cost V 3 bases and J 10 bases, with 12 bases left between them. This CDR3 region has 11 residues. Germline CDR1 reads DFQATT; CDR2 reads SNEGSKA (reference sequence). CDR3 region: CSASVPAGAFF. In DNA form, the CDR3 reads TGCAGTGCTAGTGTACCGGCTGGAGCTTTCTTT.

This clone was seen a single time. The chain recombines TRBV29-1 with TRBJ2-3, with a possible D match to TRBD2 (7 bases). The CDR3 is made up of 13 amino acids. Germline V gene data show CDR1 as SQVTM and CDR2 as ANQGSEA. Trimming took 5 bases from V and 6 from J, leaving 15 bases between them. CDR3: CSVLWGGPDTQYF. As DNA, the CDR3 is TGCAGCGTTTTGTGGGGGGGGCCGGATACGCAGTATTTT.

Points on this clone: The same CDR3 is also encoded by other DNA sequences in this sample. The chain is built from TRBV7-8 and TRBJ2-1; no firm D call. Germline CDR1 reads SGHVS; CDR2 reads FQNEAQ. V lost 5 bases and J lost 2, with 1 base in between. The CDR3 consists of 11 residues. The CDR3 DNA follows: TGTGCCAGCAGCCCCTACAATGAGCAGTTCTTC. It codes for CASSPYNEQFF.

CDR3 DNA: TGCGCCAGCAGTTTCCACCCAGGGACTAGCGATTCGCAGTTCTTC. Protein sequence: CASSFHPGTSDSQFF. V and J are TRBV5-1 and TRBJ2-1; 10 bases fit TRBD2. This CDR3 has 15 residues. Germline V CDR1 and CDR2: SGHRS, YFSETQ. Trimming cost V 5 bases and J 12 bases; bases outside gene matches: 14.

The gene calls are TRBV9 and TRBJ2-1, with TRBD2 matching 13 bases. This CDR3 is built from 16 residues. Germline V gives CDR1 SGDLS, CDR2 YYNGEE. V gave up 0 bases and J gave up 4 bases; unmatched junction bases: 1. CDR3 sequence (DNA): TGTGCCAGCAGCGTAGAGGGACTAGCGGGATACAATGAGCAGTTCTTC. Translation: CASSVEGLAGYNEQFF.

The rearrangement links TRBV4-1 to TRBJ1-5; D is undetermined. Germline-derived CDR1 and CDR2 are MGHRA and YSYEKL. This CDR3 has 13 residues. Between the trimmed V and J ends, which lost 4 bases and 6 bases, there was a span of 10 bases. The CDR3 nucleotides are TGCGCCAGCAGCCCCCAGCCCGGTCAGCCCCAGCATTTT. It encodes CASSPQPGQPQHF.

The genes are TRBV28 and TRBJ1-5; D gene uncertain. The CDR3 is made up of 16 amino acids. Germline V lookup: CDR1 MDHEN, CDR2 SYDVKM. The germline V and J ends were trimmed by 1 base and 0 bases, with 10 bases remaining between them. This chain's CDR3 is CASSLLAEHSNQPQHF. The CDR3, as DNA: TGTGCCAGCAGTTTATTGGCAGAACATAGCAATCAGCCCCAGCATTTT.

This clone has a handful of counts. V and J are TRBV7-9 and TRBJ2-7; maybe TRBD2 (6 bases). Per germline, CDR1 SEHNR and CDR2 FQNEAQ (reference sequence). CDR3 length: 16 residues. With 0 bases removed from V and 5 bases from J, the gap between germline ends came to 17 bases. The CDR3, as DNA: TGTGCCAGCAGCTTAGCGAACCAACTAGCCTTCCACGAGCAGTACTTC. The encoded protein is CASSLANQLAFHEQYF.

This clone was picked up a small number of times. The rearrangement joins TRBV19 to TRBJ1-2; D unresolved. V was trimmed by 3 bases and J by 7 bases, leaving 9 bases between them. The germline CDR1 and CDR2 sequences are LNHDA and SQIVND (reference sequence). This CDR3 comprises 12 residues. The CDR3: CASSIIKGGYTF. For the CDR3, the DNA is TGTGCCAGTAGTATTATCAAGGGTGGCTACACCTTC.

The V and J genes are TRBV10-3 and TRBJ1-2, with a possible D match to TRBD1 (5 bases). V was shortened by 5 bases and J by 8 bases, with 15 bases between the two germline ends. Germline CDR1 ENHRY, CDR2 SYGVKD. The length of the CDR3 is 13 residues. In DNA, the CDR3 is TGTGCCATCAGTTCGACAGCCCTCGGGGGCTACACCTTC. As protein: CAISSTALGGYTF.

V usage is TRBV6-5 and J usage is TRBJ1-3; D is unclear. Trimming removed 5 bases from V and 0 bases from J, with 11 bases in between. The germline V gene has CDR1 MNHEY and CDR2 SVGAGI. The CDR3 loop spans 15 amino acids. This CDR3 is CASSPDGSSGNTIYF. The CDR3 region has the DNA TGTGCCAGCAGTCCTGACGGGAGCTCTGGAAACACCATATATTTT.

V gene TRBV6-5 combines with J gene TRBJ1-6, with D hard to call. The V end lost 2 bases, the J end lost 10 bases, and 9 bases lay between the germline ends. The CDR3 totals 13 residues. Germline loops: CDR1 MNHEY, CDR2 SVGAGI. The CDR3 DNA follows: TGTGCCAGCAGTTACGAGGGTGGCTCACCCCTCCACTTT. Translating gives CASSYEGGSPLHF.

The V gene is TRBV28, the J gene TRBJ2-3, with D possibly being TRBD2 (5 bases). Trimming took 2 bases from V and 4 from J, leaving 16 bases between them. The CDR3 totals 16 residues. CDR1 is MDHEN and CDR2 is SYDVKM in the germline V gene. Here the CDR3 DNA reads TGTGCCAGCAGTTTAGCGGGTTCCCCGGCAGCAGATACGCAGTATTTT. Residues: CASSLAGSPAADTQYF.

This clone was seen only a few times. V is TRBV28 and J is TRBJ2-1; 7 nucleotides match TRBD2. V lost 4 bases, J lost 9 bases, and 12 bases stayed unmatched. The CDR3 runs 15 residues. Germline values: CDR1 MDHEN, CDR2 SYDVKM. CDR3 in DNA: TGTGCCAGCAGTTCCTATGGCGGGAGATTGAGTGAGCAGTTCTTC. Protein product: CASSSYGGRLSEQFF.

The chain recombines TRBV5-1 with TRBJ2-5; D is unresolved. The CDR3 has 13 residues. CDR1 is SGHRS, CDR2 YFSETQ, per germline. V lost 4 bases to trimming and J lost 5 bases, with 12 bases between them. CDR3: CASSVGIGETQYF. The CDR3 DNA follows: TGCGCCAGCAGCGTGGGGATCGGGGAGACCCAGTACTTC.

Written as DNA, the CDR3 is TGTGCCAGCAACCGGATAGCGGGGTCTAAGTTCTTC. It translates to CASNRIAGSKFF. The V gene is TRBV12-3 or TRBV12-4, the J gene TRBJ2-1; 8 bases align to TRBD2. The CDR3 runs to 12 residues. After removal of 7 bases from V and 14 bases from J, the junction contained 10 bases not matched to a gene.

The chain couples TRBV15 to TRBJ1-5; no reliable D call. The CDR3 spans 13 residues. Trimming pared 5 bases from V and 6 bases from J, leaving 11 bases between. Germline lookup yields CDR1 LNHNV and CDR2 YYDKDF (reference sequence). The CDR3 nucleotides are TGTGCCACCAGCCCTAGGCCGGTTCAGCCCCAGCATTTT. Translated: CATSPRPVQPQHF.

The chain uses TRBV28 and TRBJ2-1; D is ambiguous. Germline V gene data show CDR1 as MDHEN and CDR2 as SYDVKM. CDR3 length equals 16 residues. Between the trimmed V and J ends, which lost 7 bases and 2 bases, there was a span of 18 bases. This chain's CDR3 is CASISSTGHAYNEQFF. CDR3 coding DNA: TGTGCCAGCATCTCTTCGACCGGCCACGCCTACAATGAGCAGTTCTTC. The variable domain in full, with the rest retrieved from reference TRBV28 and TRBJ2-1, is DVKVTQSSRYLVKRTGEKVFLECVQDMDHENMFWYRQDPGLGLRLIYFSYDVKMKEKGDIPEGYSVSREKKERFSLILESASTNQTSMYLCASISSTGHAYNEQFFGPGTRLTVL.

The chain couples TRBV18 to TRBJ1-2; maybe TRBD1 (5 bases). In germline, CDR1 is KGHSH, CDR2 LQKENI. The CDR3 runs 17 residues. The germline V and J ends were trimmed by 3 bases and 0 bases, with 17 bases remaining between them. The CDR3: CASSPLTPRGTNYGYTF. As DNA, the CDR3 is TGTGCCAGCTCACCTCTCACACCGAGGGGAACTAACTATGGCTACACCTTC.